Shown below are 3 T cell receptor beta chains from a single sample sequenced in a study of blood T cell repertoires in COVID-19 (dated by TCRdb to 2020 to 2022). The library relied on the immunoSEQ multiplex PCR assay. The source is immuneACCESS, and TCRdb retained only in-frame sequences with V and J called. Part of the clones is not carried over; for the studies checked, unresolved V genes explain less than half of this, and the remainder is unexplained. A total of roughly 100,000 clones appear in this sample, about 91% of them only once. The ten largest clones capture under 6.5% of the sample. Sequenced material: peripheral blood. Receptors originate from a human donor in a cohort sampled during active COVID-19.

This chain links TRBV20-1 with TRBJ1-2; tentatively, D is TRBD1 (5 bases). Trimming left V 3 bases short and J 7 bases short, with 21 bases between. Germline assignment: CDR1 DFQATT and CDR2 SNEGSKA (reference sequence). The CDR3 has 15 amino acids. This CDR3 reads CSASFQGGEVGGYTF. CDR3 in DNA: TGCAGTGCTAGTTTCCAGGGAGGAGAAGTTGGTGGCTACACCTTC.

The chain is built from TRBV13 and TRBJ2-7; TRBD1 aligns across 9 bases. V was pared by 2 bases and J by 1 base, with 3 bases of the junction left unmatched. This CDR3 contains 15 residues. Germline lookup yields CDR1 PRHDT and CDR2 FYEKMQ (reference sequence). The DNA for the CDR3 is TGTGCCAGCAGCTTATATGGGACAGGGTCCTACGAGCAGTACTTC. It yields the protein CASSLYGTGSYEQYF.

The chain couples TRBV9 to TRBJ1-1, with D uncertain. Trimming removed 6 bases at V and 0 bases at J, with 12 bases between. Germline V gene lookup returns CDR1 SGDLS and CDR2 YYNGEE. This CDR3 has 14 residues. DNA of the CDR3: TGTGCCAGCACCAAAACCAACATGAACACTGAAGCTTTCTTT. This codes for CASTKTNMNTEAFF.